These 10 T cell receptor beta chains share one sample of origin, sequenced in a study of Ad26.COV2.S vaccination and SARS-CoV-2 variants. Clones were read by immunoSEQ multiplex PCR, and TCRdb kept only the in-frame ones, dropping some. The table shows over 110,000 clones, with just over 85% occurring only once. This specimen consisted of peripheral blood, obtained after recovery from COVID-19. These receptors were collected from a human donor who had recovered from COVID-19.

V and J are TRBV9 and TRBJ1-1, with 9 bases matching TRBD1. CDR1 and CDR2 from the germline V gene are SGDLS and YYNGEE. V dropped 4 bases and J dropped 1; count of bases not matched to a gene: 2. This CDR3 is built from 14 residues. CDR3 nucleotide sequence: TGTGCCAGCAGCCAGGACAGGGGGAACACTGAAGCTTTCTTT. It specifies CASSQDRGNTEAFF.

The chain recombines TRBV28 with TRBJ2-7; no clear D gene. The CDR3 extends over 18 amino acids. Deletions cut 1 base from V and 0 bases from J, with 19 bases between. Germline V lookup: CDR1 MDHEN, CDR2 SYDVKM. CDR3 nucleotides: TGTGCCAGCAGTTTATCTCCCCATCGGACGACGAGCTCCTACGAGCAGTACTTC. The encoded protein is CASSLSPHRTTSSYEQYF. Looking up the rest from reference TRBV28 and TRBJ2-7 gives the full variable domain: DVKVTQSSRYLVKRTGEKVFLECVQDMDHENMFWYRQDPGLGLRLIYFSYDVKMKEKGDIPEGYSVSREKKERFSLILESASTNQTSMYLCASSLSPHRTTSSYEQYFGPGTRLTVT.

This clone appeared once. V and J are TRBV6-5 and TRBJ1-1; D is unclear. Trimming took off 6 bases at V and 0 bases at J, with 5 bases between the two ends. Germline loops: CDR1 MNHEY, CDR2 SVGAGI. The CDR3 spans 12 residues. The CDR3 here is CASSSVNTEAFF. CDR3 nucleotide sequence: TGTGCCAGCAGCTCGGTGAACACTGAAGCTTTCTTT.

Details on this clone: Compared with germline, one end of the junction differs, possibly owing to a read error. The genes are TRBV7-9 and TRBJ2-7, with D hard to call. This CDR3 region has 12 residues. Germline V gene lookup returns CDR1 SEHNR and CDR2 FQNEAQ (reference sequence). CDR3 sequence (DNA): TGTGCCAGCAGCTCCAATCCAGAGTCACCCCACTTC. It encodes CASSSNPESPHF.

This clone was seen more than once but under ten times. V gene TRBV11-3 combines with J gene TRBJ1-5; no reliable D call. Trimming removed 3 bases from V and 1 base from J, with 19 bases in between. The CDR3 has 18 amino acids. Germline values: CDR1 SGHNT, CDR2 YENEEA. The CDR3 is CASSFGIRQPGSNQPQHF. CDR3 in DNA: TGTGCCAGCAGCTTTGGTATAAGGCAACCTGGGAGCAATCAGCCCCAGCATTTT.

This chain links TRBV20-1 with TRBJ1-1, with no clear D. CDR1 is DFQATT and CDR2 is SNEGSKA in the germline V gene (reference sequence). The V gene lost 8 bases and the J gene lost 1 base, with 8 bases spanning the gap. The CDR3 sequence is 11 residues long. The DNA for the CDR3 is TGCAGTACCGAAAGGAACACTGAAGCTTTCTTT. Translation gives CSTERNTEAFF.

This clone was recorded once. The rearrangement uses TRBV13 and TRBJ1-6; the match to TRBD1 covers 7 bases. The CDR3 contains 16 residues. After removal of 4 bases from V and 13 bases from J, the junction contained 16 bases not matched to a gene. Germline-derived CDR1 and CDR2 are PRHDT and FYEKMQ (reference sequence). The CDR3 DNA reads TGTGCCAGCAGCTCATTGACAGGGAGCCATCCATTTCCCCTCCACTTT. It specifies CASSSLTGSHPFPLHF.

The chain links TRBV12-3 or TRBV12-4 to TRBJ2-5, with 8 bases identical to TRBD2. This CDR3 comprises 13 residues. The trim removed 6 bases at V and 0 bases at J, leaving 0 bases unmatched. CDR3 coding DNA: TGTGCCAGCAGGGGACTAGACCAAGAGACCCAGTACTTC. This encodes CASRGLDQETQYF.

V and J are TRBV7-9 and TRBJ2-7; no clear D gene. Trimming took 3 bases from V and 4 from J, leaving 10 bases between them. CDR3 length: 13 residues. Per germline, CDR1 SEHNR and CDR2 FQNEAQ (reference sequence). The CDR3 reads CASSLGWGYEQYF. The DNA for the CDR3 is TGTGCCAGCAGCTTGGGATGGGGTTACGAGCAGTACTTC.

This clone was seen just once. CDR3 in amino acids: CASGLGPGDPNEKLFF. The CDR3 DNA reads TGTGCTAGTGGTTTGGGACCCGGGGACCCTAATGAAAAACTGTTTTTT. V usage is TRBV12-5 and J usage is TRBJ1-4, with D possibly TRBD1 on 5 matching bases. Germline CDR1 and CDR2: LGHNT and FRNRAP. This CDR3 contains 16 residues. Trimming took off 1 base at V and 3 bases at J, with 12 bases between the two ends.